These 19 T cell receptor beta chains originate from one sample sequenced in a study of T cells in tumors after PD-1 blockade. This table comes from immunoSEQ multiplex PCR, and its TCRdb copy is limited to in-frame clones, with some not included. The sample includes 45,000 to 60,000 clones, more than 60% of them seen just once. The specimen was PBMCs, collected before anti-PD-1 therapy. The receptors here all came from a human donor with advanced basal cell or squamous cell carcinoma (not recorded which).

V and J are TRBV7-9 and TRBJ1-5; D gene uncertain. Trimming took 6 bases from V and 6 from J, leaving 12 bases between them. The CDR3 length is 13 residues. The germline V gene encodes CDR1 SEHNR and CDR2 FQNEAQ (reference sequence). CDR3: CASSLEGAQPQHF. The DNA for the CDR3 is TGTGCCAGCAGTCTGGAGGGAGCTCAGCCCCAGCATTTT.

The chain uses TRBV4-2 and TRBJ2-7, with TRBD2 as a possible D gene (6 bases). There are 15 residues in the CDR3. Trimming cost V 1 base and J 5 bases, with 15 bases left between them. The germline CDR1 and CDR2 sequences are LGHNA and YNFKEQ. CDR3 loop: CASSQVGGAPDEQYF. The CDR3 nucleotides are TGTGCCAGCAGCCAAGTAGGAGGGGCCCCTGACGAGCAGTACTTC.

The rearrangement uses TRBV5-1 and TRBJ2-1; a weak D match, TRBD1 (5 bases). Per the germline V gene, CDR1 is SGHRS and CDR2 is YFSETQ. The CDR3 covers 16 residues. With 0 bases removed from V and 4 bases from J, the gap between germline ends came to 14 bases. DNA of the CDR3: TGCGCCAGCAGCTTGGCCGTAGGGGCTGTATACAATGAGCAGTTCTTC. This codes for CASSLAVGAVYNEQFF.

In DNA, the CDR3 is TGTGCCAGCAGCTTGTATACCGGGGGGACCGGGGAGCTGTTTTTT. It encodes CASSLYTGGTGELFF. The chain employs TRBV5-6 and TRBJ2-2; 7 positions agree with TRBD2. J was trimmed by 5 bases and V by 1 base; bases with no gene match: 5. Germline CDR1 is SGHDT and CDR2 is YYEEEE. This CDR3 spans 15 amino acids.

The chain carries TRBV7-9 and TRBJ2-1, with D maybe TRBD1 (5 bases). Between the trimmed V and J ends, which lost 4 bases and 6 bases, there was a span of 7 bases. The CDR3 consists of 12 residues. Per germline, CDR1 SEHNR and CDR2 FQNEAQ (reference sequence). This CDR3 is CASSSGPNEQFF. CDR3 bases: TGTGCCAGCAGCTCAGGGCCCAATGAGCAGTTCTTC.

This chain uses TRBV5-1 with TRBJ1-1; 8 bases fit TRBD1. There are 16 residues in the CDR3. V was clipped by 3 bases and J by 0 bases; unmatched bases: 7. Germline V gives CDR1 SGHRS, CDR2 YFSETQ. As DNA, the CDR3 is TGCGCCAGCAGCTCGGACGGACAGGGAATGAACACTGAAGCTTTCTTT. Its protein is CASSSDGQGMNTEAFF.

V usage is TRBV24-1 and J usage is TRBJ2-1; no clear D gene. The CDR3 is made up of 13 amino acids. The V gene's germline CDR1 is KGHDR and CDR2 SFDVKD. V lost 3 bases, J lost 7 bases, and 9 bases lay in between. CDR3 protein: CATSDVNRNEQFF. CDR3 DNA sequence: TGTGCCACCAGTGATGTCAATAGAAATGAGCAGTTCTTC.

The chain is built from TRBV5-4 and TRBJ2-7, with TRBD1 identical over 7 bases. Trimming removed 4 bases from V and 4 bases from J; junction bases left unmatched: 8. Germline V gene sequence: CDR1 SGHNT, CDR2 YYREEE (reference sequence). The CDR3 spans 14 residues. The CDR3 reads CASSPGQEMYEQYF. Written as DNA, the CDR3 is TGTGCCAGCAGCCCCGGACAGGAAATGTACGAGCAGTACTTC. Full variable domain (remainder filled in from reference TRBV5-4 and TRBJ2-7): ETGVTQSPTHLIKTRGQQVTLRCSSQSGHNTVSWYQQALGQGPQFIFQYYREEENGRGNFPPRFSGLQFPNYSSELNVNALELDDSALYLCASSPGQEMYEQYFGPGTRLTVT.

The DNA for the CDR3 is TGTGCCAGACAGGTAGGGGACACTGAAGCTTTCTTT. Translating gives CARQVGDTEAFF. This chain joins TRBV27 and TRBJ1-1; D is perhaps TRBD1 (5 bases). Germline CDR1 and CDR2: MNHEY and SMNVEV (reference sequence). Trimming cost V 9 bases and J 3 bases, with 11 bases left between them. The CDR3 totals 12 residues.

The CDR3 DNA reads TGTGCCAGCAGCTTTGAACCGAACACTGAAGCTTTCTTT. Encoded protein: CASSFEPNTEAFF. The chain joins TRBV5-6 to TRBJ1-1; no firm D call. Per germline, CDR1 SGHDT and CDR2 YYEEEE. The V gene lost 2 bases and the J gene lost 1 base, with 6 bases spanning the gap. There are 13 residues in the CDR3. The full variable domain, its missing parts supplied by reference TRBV5-6 and TRBJ1-1, is DAGVTQSPTHLIKTRGQQVTLRCSPKSGHDTVSWYQQALGQGPQFIFQYYEEEERQRGNFPDRFSGHQFPNYSSELNVNALLLGDSALYLCASSFEPNTEAFFGQGTRLTVV.

The rearrangement links TRBV3-1 (or the pseudogene TRBV3-2) to TRBJ1-2; D is perhaps TRBD1 (5 bases). Trimming took 3 bases from V and 2 from J, leaving 7 bases between them. Germline CDR1 reads LGHDT; CDR2 reads YNNKEL (reference sequence). The CDR3 extends over 13 amino acids. The CDR3 nucleotides read TGTGCCAGCAGCCAGGCAGGGAACTATGGCTACACCTTC. It specifies CASSQAGNYGYTF.

V and J are TRBV5-6 and TRBJ1-2, with D maybe TRBD1 (6 bases). The CDR3 contains 17 residues. V was pared by 5 bases and J by 2 bases, with 22 bases between. CDR1 and CDR2 from the germline V gene are SGHDT and YYEEEE. The CDR3 sequence: CASRQSAGEWENYGYTF. CDR3 DNA: TGTGCCAGCAGACAAAGTGCAGGGGAGTGGGAGAACTATGGCTACACCTTC.

V is TRBV24-1 and J is TRBJ2-1, with 7 bases that match TRBD1. J was trimmed by 6 bases and V by 4 bases; bases with no gene match: 11. The CDR3 has 16 amino acids. Germline assignment: CDR1 KGHDR and CDR2 SFDVKD. DNA for the CDR3: TGTGCCACCAGTGACCTCGGGACAGAAAGAATCAATGAGCAGTTCTTC. Translating it yields CATSDLGTERINEQFF.

V and J are TRBV12-5 and TRBJ1-5; D is unclear. The CDR3 length is 13 residues. V was clipped by 1 base and J by 11 bases, with 12 bases between them. CDR1 and CDR2 (germline): LGHNT, FRNRAP. The CDR3 here is CASGLGGETAQHF. In nucleotides, the CDR3 is TGTGCTAGTGGTTTGGGTGGAGAGACGGCCCAGCATTTT.

This clone was seen a single time. This sequence joins TRBV7-9 and TRBJ2-5; D is undetermined. Trimming shortened V by 2 bases and J by 3 bases, and 1 base separated the two germline ends. The germline V gene encodes CDR1 SEHNR and CDR2 FQNEAQ (reference sequence). The CDR3 contains 11 residues. The DNA of the CDR3 is TGTGCCAGCAGCTTAAAAGAGACCCAGTACTTC. Its protein product is CASSLKETQYF.

The chain combines TRBV2 with TRBJ2-5, with 11 bases lining up with TRBD2. Germline CDR1 and CDR2: SNHLY and FYNNEI. V was pared by 6 bases and J by 5 bases, with 17 bases of the junction left unmatched. The CDR3 has 18 amino acids. The CDR3 protein is CASSPERLAGRQGETQYF. The CDR3 nucleotides read TGTGCCAGCAGCCCAGAGAGACTAGCGGGGAGGCAAGGGGAGACCCAGTACTTC.

The chain is built from TRBV7-8 and TRBJ1-1; D is uncertain. Germline values: CDR1 SGHVS, CDR2 FQNEAQ. The V gene lost 6 bases and the J gene lost 1 base, with 6 bases spanning the gap. The CDR3 contains 12 residues. CDR3: CASSYANTEAFF. CDR3 DNA sequence: TGTGCCAGCAGTTACGCGAACACTGAAGCTTTCTTT.

This rearrangement joins TRBV5-1 to TRBJ1-1, with TRBD1 matching 7 bases. CDR1 and CDR2 (germline): SGHRS, YFSETQ. The CDR3 runs to 16 residues. With V trimmed by 2 bases and J by 6 bases, 13 bases remained unmatched. CDR3 amino acids: CASSFRQGVPDAEAFF. DNA for the CDR3: TGCGCCAGCAGCTTTCGGCAGGGGGTACCCGACGCTGAAGCTTTCTTT.

The rearrangement uses TRBV29-1 and TRBJ1-6, with D possibly TRBD1 on 6 matching bases. Per germline, CDR1 SQVTM and CDR2 ANQGSEA. This CDR3 comprises 14 residues. The V end was cut by 5 bases, the J end by 8 bases, with 16 bases between. The CDR3 loop is CSVQTGAGDSPLHF. The CDR3 nucleotides are TGCAGCGTTCAGACAGGAGCTGGAGATTCACCCCTCCACTTT.